The clone carrying this T cell receptor beta chain has a handful of counts. The sample belongs to a study of patients and donors after allogeneic stem cell transplantation. One entry per CDR3 protein results from TCRdb running MiXCR on the RT-PCR reads. The sample has about a million distinct CDR3 sequences, 18% seen once; the top ten hold around 6%. This receptor was obtained from a human donor who was either an allogeneic HSCT recipient or a stem cell or donor lymphocyte infusion donor (not recorded which). It is not recorded whose cells these are; they may come from a transplant donor. The specimen sequenced was blood, either unsorted or a sorted T cell fraction (not recorded which).

The CDR3 region has the DNA TGTGCCAGCAGTTACACCCGCCTAGCATCTAGCACAGATACGCAGTATTTT. Residues: CASSYTRLASSTDTQYF. V is TRBV6-5 and J is TRBJ2-3, with D possibly matching TRBD2 (5 bases). CDR1 is MNHEY, CDR2 SVGAGI, per germline. This CDR3 region has 17 residues. V was pared by 2 bases and J by 0 bases, with 15 bases between.